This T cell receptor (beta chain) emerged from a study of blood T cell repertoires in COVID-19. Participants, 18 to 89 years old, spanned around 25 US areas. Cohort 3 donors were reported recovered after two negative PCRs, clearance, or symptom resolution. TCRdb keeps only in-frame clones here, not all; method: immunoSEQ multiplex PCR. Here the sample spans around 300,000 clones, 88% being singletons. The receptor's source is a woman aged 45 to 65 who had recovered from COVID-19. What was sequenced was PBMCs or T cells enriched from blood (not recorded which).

For the CDR3, the DNA is TGTGCCAGCAGTCCAACAGCGGACTACAATGAGCAGTTCTTC. Translated, it gives CASSPTADYNEQFF. The chain has TRBV7-3 and TRBJ2-1; D possibly corresponds to TRBD2 (5 bases). CDR1 and CDR2 (germline): SGHTA, FQGTGA. The CDR3 is 14 amino acids. Deletions cut 6 bases from V and 3 bases from J, with 12 bases between.